Described below is a single T cell receptor beta chain sequence and its context. The specificity of this receptor is unknown. Per-nucleotide qualities are absent, and no much larger clonotype sits a single base away. The sample is drawn from a study of CD8+ T cells in alopecia areata (dated by TCRdb to about 2018). Regarding the complete study: Treated patients were enrolled in an open-label pilot trial of oral tofacitinib at 5 to 10 mg twice daily for moderate-to-severe alopecia areata. Patients received tofacitinib for 6 to 18 months and were then followed off drug for 6 months to check for delayed response and recurrence. In treated patients, disease severity was measured using the SALT score, which gives the percentage of scalp surface area affected. In both human patients and the C3H/HeJ mouse model, the study applied high-throughput TCRbeta sequencing to look at T cell clonal expansion in alopecia areata. Scalp tissue and sorted CD4+ and CD8+ peripheral blood T cells from patchy and totalis/universalis alopecia areata patients and from healthy controls were covered by human TCRbeta sequencing. Biopsies were taken from tofacitinib-treated patients at baseline and again at 4 and 24 weeks into treatment, and several of those patients also had a later scalp biopsy. Clonality in the scalp was compared among normal scalp (n=4), patchy alopecia areata scalp (n=8), and alopecia totalis/universalis scalp (n=8). RNA came from the PAXgene miRNA kit for fixed scalp, the miRNeasy kit for PBMCs, and the RNeasy kit for mouse skin. TCRbeta CDR3 regions were amplified by immunoSEQ multiplex PCR using 35 Vbeta forward and 13 Jbeta reverse primers. Overall study results and their limits: During tofacitinib treatment, many expanded lesional clones stuck around in both scalp and blood, and this persistence may partly explain why relapse happens after treatment is stopped. Because the treated cohort was small and included a single nonresponder, larger studies are needed to assess links between baseline CD8+ expansion and response. Unlike mouse skin, which is dominated by gammadelta T cells, normal human skin has resident alphabeta T cells that are also sequenced, and this complicates analysis of the scalp TCR repertoire. Tofacitinib significantly lowered scalp clonality and the number of expanded CD8+ clones among the top 100 scalp clones. Shared TCR sequences between patients were less evident than in mice, which may be partly attributable to HLA diversity in the patient population. Higher clonality and more expanded CD8+ clones were observed in lesional scalp than in normal scalp, particularly in alopecia totalis/universalis, a finding suggestive of antigenic drive.

Preparation of the library involved the immunoSEQ multiplex PCR assay. To provide template for TCR sequencing, every sample had RNA extracted and reverse transcribed into cDNA. First-strand cDNA was synthesized with SuperScript III using a 2:1 mix of oligo-dT and random hexamers. A synthetic immune receptor repertoire was used to assess amplification bias, and residual bias was removed computationally. In the authors' own workflow: Raw reads were preprocessed to remove errors, and CDR3 was defined according to IMGT conventions as the region from the conserved cysteine to phenylalanine. Clonality was computed as 1 minus the Shannon entropy, with the entropy normalized by log2 of the number of productive unique TCRs. Scalp TCRbeta sequences were cross-referenced with sorted blood CD4 and CD8 repertoires so that the CD4 or CD8 identity of scalp clones could be inferred. As stored in TCRdb, this immuneACCESS dataset retains in-frame rearrangements with V and J assigned. A fraction of the clones does not appear; measured against another copy, unresolved V genes explain less than half of the discrepancy, and the remainder lacks a known reason. The DNA was the basis for D and trimming; V, J and clone size are from that table. Within this sample are 190,000 or so clones, with about three fifths of them counted one time only. Clones ranked in the top ten supply about 12% of the sample.

The sample's time point label is to be understood as: roughly 24 weeks on oral tofacitinib. What the treatment or condition label conveys for this sample: oral pan-JAK inhibitor, 5-10 mg twice daily. Peripheral blood and lesional scalp punch biopsies were obtained from patients with alopecia areata. PBMCs were isolated by density centrifugation and stained for CD3, CD4 and CD8, and CD4+ and CD8+ T cells were sorted on a FACSAria. The CDR3 measures 13 amino acids from cysteine to phenylalanine. Of all the DNA, just the CDR3 is kept, 39 bases in frame from base 1. The germline V gene specifies MGHRA as CDR1 and YSYEKL as CDR2. Germline trimming amounts to 4 bases on V and 9 bases on J, with 7 as the count of junction bases outside the gene matches.

This clonotype was sampled from a human donor with alopecia areata. The source material was CD8+ T cells sorted from blood, sampled at week 24, from a patient treated with tofacitinib. The V gene is TRBV4-1 and the J gene is TRBJ1-1, with 8 bases in between that match TRBD1. The DNA is as follows: TGCGCCAGCAGCCTCCGGGACAGGAAAAAAGCTTTCTTT. Protein translation: CASSLRDRKKAFF.